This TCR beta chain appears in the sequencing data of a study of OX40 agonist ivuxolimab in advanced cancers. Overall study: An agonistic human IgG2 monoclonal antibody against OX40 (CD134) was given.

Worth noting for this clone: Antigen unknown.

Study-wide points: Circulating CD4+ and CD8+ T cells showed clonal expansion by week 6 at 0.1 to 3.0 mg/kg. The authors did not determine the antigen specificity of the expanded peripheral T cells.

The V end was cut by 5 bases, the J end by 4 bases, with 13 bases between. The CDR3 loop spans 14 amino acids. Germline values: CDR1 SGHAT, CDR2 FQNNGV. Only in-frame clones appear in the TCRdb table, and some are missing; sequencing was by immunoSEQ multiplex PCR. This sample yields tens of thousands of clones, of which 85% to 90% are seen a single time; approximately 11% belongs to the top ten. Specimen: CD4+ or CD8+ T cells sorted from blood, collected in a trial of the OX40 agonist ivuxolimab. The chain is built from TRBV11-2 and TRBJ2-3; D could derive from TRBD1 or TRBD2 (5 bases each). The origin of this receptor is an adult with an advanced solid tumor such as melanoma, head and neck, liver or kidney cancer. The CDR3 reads CASSRRGTADTQYF. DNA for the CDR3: TGTGCCAGCAGCCGCAGAGGGACCGCAGATACGCAGTATTTT.